A single sample gave rise to the 29 T cell receptor beta chains below, sequenced in a study of T cells in Graves' hyperthyroidism and ophthalmopathy. What was amplified from RNA transcripts were TCR beta CDR3 regions. A first-round RT-PCR of the TCR CDR3 used the HTBI primer set. TCRdb re-derived calls from the multiplex PCR reads in MiXCR, one entry per CDR3 protein. The repertoire consists of 300,000 to 500,000 distinct CDR3 sequences, with about 16% occurring once and the leading ten covering about 33%. Sequences were obtained from blood. The source is a woman under 40 with Graves' hyperthyroidism.

Note on this clonotype: This clone may be a read error of a much larger clone one base away. V usage is TRBV30 and J usage is TRBJ2-1; 7 bases are shared with TRBD2. The trim removed 5 bases at V and 10 bases at J, leaving 11 bases unmatched. The CDR3 sequence is 13 residues long. Germline lookup yields CDR1 GTSNPN and CDR2 SVGIG (reference sequence). The CDR3 sequence is CAWGGGIPEEQFF. Written as DNA, the CDR3 is TGTGCCTGGGGGGGGGGGATTCCGGAGGAGCAGTTCTTC.

This clonotype was seen at least ten times. The chain carries TRBV7-9 and TRBJ1-1; 8 nucleotides align to TRBD1. The CDR3 is 16 residues long. After removal of 5 bases from V and 0 bases from J, the junction contained 8 bases not matched to a gene. Germline CDR1 SEHNR, CDR2 FQNEAQ (reference sequence). The CDR3 nucleotides are TGTGCCAGCAGCGCGAGTGACAGGGGCCTGAACACTGAAGCTTTCTTT. It is translated as CASSASDRGLNTEAFF.

This clonotype was counted at least ten times. The V gene is TRBV28, the J gene TRBJ2-3, with 11 bases lining up with TRBD2. Germline V CDR1 and CDR2: MDHEN, SYDVKM. This CDR3 is built from 16 residues. The junction had 15 bases not matched to a gene; V was cut back by 8 bases and J by 8 bases. The CDR3 reads CASWQGLAGGGGTQYF. The CDR3 coding sequence is TGTGCCAGCTGGCAGGGGCTAGCGGGAGGAGGGGGTACGCAGTATTTT. Using reference TRBV28 and TRBJ2-3 for the parts outside the CDR3, the full variable domain is DVKVTQSSRYLVKRTGEKVFLECVQDMDHENMFWYRQDPGLGLRLIYFSYDVKMKEKGDIPEGYSVSREKKERFSLILESASTNQTSMYLCASWQGLAGGGGTQYFGPGTRLTVL.

This clonotype was seen ten or more times. This sequence joins TRBV6-2 or TRBV6-3 and TRBJ1-1, with 7 bases fitting TRBD1. The CDR3 has 14 residues. The trim removed 6 bases at V and 4 bases at J, leaving 8 bases unmatched. Germline V lookup: CDR1 MNHEY, CDR2 SVGEGT. The CDR3 nucleotides are TGTGCCAGCAGCTTCGGACAGGTGAGCACTGAAGCTTTCTTT. Translation: CASSFGQVSTEAFF.

The chain couples TRBV5-1 to TRBJ2-2; 14 nucleotides agree with TRBD2. With 4 bases clipped from V and 9 bases from J, the junction kept 8 bases outside the gene matches. The CDR3 has 16 residues. Germline assignment: CDR1 SGHRS and CDR2 YFSETQ. CDR3 coding DNA: TGCGCCAGCAGCGGAACGGGACTAGCGGGAGAGAGGGAGCTGTTTTTT. Translation: CASSGTGLAGERELFF.

This chain links TRBV25-1 with TRBJ1-6; TRBD1 might be the D (6 bases). CDR3 length equals 16 residues. Between the trimmed V and J ends, which lost 5 bases and 2 bases, there was a span of 13 bases. Germline assignment: CDR1 MGHDK and CDR2 SYGVNS. The CDR3 spells CASSPSEGAYNSPLHF. In DNA form, the CDR3 reads TGTGCCAGCAGTCCTTCGGAGGGGGCCTATAATTCACCCCTCCACTTT.

This clonotype was seen a handful of times. A read error may be the cause here, since a much bigger clone is one base away. This chain connects TRBV7-3 to TRBJ2-7, with TRBD1 as a possible D gene (6 bases). Germline assignment: CDR1 SGHTA and CDR2 FQGTGA. The CDR3 contains 16 residues. V was clipped by 3 bases and J by 3 bases, with 18 bases between them. Here the CDR3 DNA reads TGTGCCAGCAGCTTCCCAAAGCATGGGGGCAGCTACGAGCAGTACTTC. Protein sequence: CASSFPKHGGSYEQYF.

This clonotype showed up many times. The V and J genes are TRBV5-1 and TRBJ1-1; D perhaps matches TRBD1 (5 bases). Trimming shortened V by 4 bases and J by 4 bases, and 11 bases separated the two germline ends. The CDR3 loop spans 13 amino acids. CDR1 is SGHRS and CDR2 is YFSETQ in the germline V gene. CDR3 in amino acids: CASSLTTGTEAFF. In DNA, the CDR3 is TGCGCCAGCAGCCTGACAACAGGCACTGAAGCTTTCTTT.

This rearrangement joins TRBV19 to TRBJ1-4; D is uncertain. Germline CDR1 and CDR2: LNHDA and SQIVND (reference sequence). This CDR3 region has 13 residues. With 6 bases removed from V and 5 bases from J, the gap between germline ends came to 10 bases. CDR3 protein: CASSVARNEKLFF. In DNA, the CDR3 is TGTGCCAGTAGCGTAGCCCGGAATGAAAAACTGTTTTTT.

This clonotype was found a few times. V is TRBV9 and J is TRBJ2-7; either TRBD1 or TRBD2 may supply D (7 bases each). Germline CDR1 SGDLS, CDR2 YYNGEE. V shed 3 bases and J shed 2 bases, with 18 bases lying between them. The CDR3 is made up of 16 amino acids. In DNA, the CDR3 is TGTGCCAGCAGCGCCCACACAGGGGAGGGGACCTACGAGCAGTACTTC. Residues: CASSAHTGEGTYEQYF. Full variable domain (missing parts from reference TRBV9 and TRBJ2-7): DSGVTQTPKHLITATGQRVTLRCSPRSGDLSVYWYQQSLDQGLQFLIQYYNGEERAKGNILERFSAQQFPDLHSELNLSSLELGDSALYFCASSAHTGEGTYEQYFGPGTRLTVT.

This clonotype was seen repeatedly, ten times or more. J is TRBJ2-4 and V is TRBV28; perhaps TRBD1 as D (5 bases). V dropped 10 bases and J dropped 6 bases, with 13 bases sitting between them. Germline-derived CDR1 and CDR2 are MDHEN and SYDVKM. The CDR3 contains 12 residues. The CDR3: CATQGTRNIQYF. The DNA for the CDR3 is TGTGCCACCCAGGGAACCCGAAACATTCAGTACTTC.

This clonotype occurred many times. The genes are TRBV18 and TRBJ2-3; D is unresolved. The germline V gene encodes CDR1 KGHSH and CDR2 LQKENI. This CDR3 region has 12 residues. Trimming pared 4 bases from V and 2 bases from J, leaving 4 bases between. The DNA for the CDR3 is TGTGCCAGCTCACGTCTCACAGATACGCAGTATTTT. This sequence encodes CASSRLTDTQYF.

The sample holds many counts of this clonotype. The rearrangement links TRBV12-3 or TRBV12-4 to TRBJ2-7; a weak D match, TRBD1 (6 bases). The CDR3 contains 13 residues. V shed 8 bases and J shed 7 bases, with 18 bases lying between them. In DNA form, the CDR3 reads TGTGCCAGCCGTCGGCAGGGGAGTTGGGAGCAGTACTTC. Its protein is CASRRQGSWEQYF.

In its sample, this clonotype was seen many times. This chain joins TRBV12-3 or TRBV12-4 and TRBJ2-3; no reliable D call. The CDR3 has 16 residues. Trimming took off 4 bases at V and 0 bases at J, with 14 bases between the two ends. This chain's CDR3 is CASSSAEISSTDTQYF. DNA for the CDR3: TGTGCCAGCAGTTCCGCAGAGATATCTAGCACAGATACGCAGTATTTT.

This clonotype was detected only a few times. The gene calls are TRBV2 and TRBJ2-2; D is undetermined. Between the trimmed V and J ends, which lost 2 bases and 2 bases, there was a span of 9 bases. The length of the CDR3 is 15 residues. Germline CDR1 reads SNHLY; CDR2 reads FYNNEI. As DNA, the CDR3 is TGTGCCAGCAGTGAACTTCAGTACAACACCGGGGAGCTGTTTTTT. Its translation: CASSELQYNTGELFF.

The chain uses TRBV30 and TRBJ2-1; 13 nucleotides line up with TRBD2. Germline V gives CDR1 GTSNPN, CDR2 SVGIG (reference sequence). After removal of 3 bases from V and 5 bases from J, the junction contained 16 bases not matched to a gene. CDR3 length: 19 residues. The CDR3 coding sequence is TGTGCCTGGAGGGGGACTAGCGGGACCAAGGGTACAACGGACAATGAGCAGTTCTTC. It encodes CAWRGTSGTKGTTDNEQFF.

The CDR3 DNA follows: TGCAGTGCTAGAGTTTCGCGGAAAGGAGACAATGAGCAGTTCTTC. Protein product: CSARVSRKGDNEQFF. This sequence joins TRBV20-1 and TRBJ2-1; D is ambiguous. CDR1 and CDR2 (germline): DFQATT, SNEGSKA (reference sequence). The CDR3 contains 15 residues. Trimming left V 1 base short and J 5 bases short, with 15 bases between.

At least ten counts were recorded for this clonotype. The rearrangement links TRBV29-1 to TRBJ2-7, with TRBD1 matching 9 bases. The CDR3 is made up of 13 amino acids. Germline-derived CDR1 and CDR2 are SQVTM and ANQGSEA. V lost 3 bases to trimming and J lost 6 bases; unmatched junction nucleotides: 6. Here the CDR3 DNA reads TGCAGCGTTGAGGTGACAGGGGGTGGCGAGCAGTACTTC. Translation: CSVEVTGGGEQYF.

The gene calls are TRBV24-1 and TRBJ2-2, with 10 bases matching TRBD2. Germline trimming cut 4 bases from V and 6 bases from J; bases unmatched to any gene: 7. This CDR3 region has 16 residues. CDR1 and CDR2 from the germline V gene are KGHDR and SFDVKD. CDR3 bases: TGTGCCACCAGTGACCCCAGCGGGAGGGTCCCCGGGGAGCTGTTTTTT. Amino acid sequence: CATSDPSGRVPGELFF.

This clonotype was seen repeatedly, ten times or more. The CDR3 DNA follows: TGTGCCAGCAGTTTATTCGGAGTGGTCGACAGGGAAGGATACGAGCAGTACTTC. This encodes CASSLFGVVDREGYEQYF. The chain combines TRBV27 with TRBJ2-7; TRBD1 agrees at 7 bases. Germline V CDR1 and CDR2: MNHEY, SMNVEV (reference sequence). CDR3 length: 18 amino acids. The ends lost 1 base at V and 4 bases at J; junction bases unmatched: 16.

The table lists this clonotype with a few counts. CDR3 loop: CSATPLLGSGYGYTF. In DNA form, the CDR3 reads TGCAGTGCTACCCCACTCCTTGGCAGCGGCTATGGCTACACCTTC. This chain connects TRBV20-1 to TRBJ1-2; D is ambiguous. This CDR3 comprises 15 residues. Trimming took off 4 bases at V and 4 bases at J, with 19 bases between the two ends. Germline CDR1 and CDR2: DFQATT and SNEGSKA (reference sequence).

This clonotype showed up many times. This chain joins TRBV27 and TRBJ2-7; 7 bases match TRBD1. This CDR3 spans 14 amino acids. V lost 6 bases and J lost 6; bases outside the gene matches: 11. Germline lookup yields CDR1 MNHEY and CDR2 SMNVEV (reference sequence). The CDR3 region has the DNA TGTGCCAGCAGCCTGGGACAGCGAAACGGCGAGCAGTACTTC. Amino acid sequence: CASSLGQRNGEQYF.

The table lists this clonotype with a few counts. The rearrangement joins TRBV19 to TRBJ2-5; D remains unclear. The V gene's germline CDR1 is LNHDA and CDR2 SQIVND (reference sequence). This CDR3 is 14 amino acids long. Trimming removed 3 bases from V and 5 bases from J, with 13 bases in between. The CDR3 here is CASSIDRDGETQYF. CDR3 bases: TGTGCCAGTAGTATCGATAGGGATGGTGAGACCCAGTACTTC.

This clonotype was seen many times. This chain links TRBV9 with TRBJ2-7; TRBD2 matches at 9 bases. Trimming cost V 0 bases and J 5 bases; bases outside gene matches: 15. From germline, CDR1 is SGDLS and CDR2 YYNGEE. The CDR3 is 18 amino acids. Here the CDR3 DNA reads TGTGCCAGCAGCGTAGGGGGGGATCCGGGACTAGCCTTCCACGAGCAGTACTTC. Its protein product is CASSVGGDPGLAFHEQYF.

This clonotype appeared a few times. The chain is built from TRBV28 and TRBJ2-6; 10 bases agree with TRBD1. This CDR3 region has 17 residues. The germline V gene has CDR1 MDHEN and CDR2 SYDVKM. J lost 2 bases, V lost 4 bases, and 5 bases had no gene match. CDR3 DNA: TGTGCCAGCAGTTCAAGACAGGGGGCCCCTGGGGCCAACGTCCTGACTTTC. Protein: CASSSRQGAPGANVLTF.

On this clonotype: A junction boundary mismatches the germline segment, possibly from a read error. The chain recombines TRBV28 with TRBJ2-7; D unresolved. The CDR3 loop spans 12 amino acids. Germline CDR1 reads MDHEN; CDR2 reads SYDVKM. The CDR3 nucleotides read TGTGCCAACAGTTTCAGCTCCTACGAGCAGTACTTC. Translated, it gives CANSFSSYEQYF.

This chain connects TRBV5-6 to TRBJ1-4; no clear D. The CDR3 contains 14 residues. Germline V gene lookup returns CDR1 SGHDT and CDR2 YYEEEE. V was pared by 2 bases and J by 0 bases, with 5 bases between. The CDR3 DNA is TGTGCCAGCAGCTTCGGATCAACTAATGAAAAACTGTTTTTT. It specifies CASSFGSTNEKLFF.

This clonotype occurred a few times. A much larger clone sits a single nucleotide away, making a read error possible. The chain links TRBV27 to TRBJ2-1, with 13 bases fitting TRBD2. V lost 8 bases, J lost 7 bases, and 11 bases stayed unmatched. The CDR3 extends over 16 amino acids. Germline CDR1 reads MNHEY; CDR2 reads SMNVEV (reference sequence). DNA for the CDR3: TGTGCCAGCGGTCCCCGGACTAGCGGGAGTATGAATGAGCAGTTCTTC. This codes for CASGPRTSGSMNEQFF.

This chain connects TRBV30 to TRBJ2-5; D remains unclear. From germline, CDR1 is GTSNPN and CDR2 SVGIG (reference sequence). CDR3 length: 12 amino acids. Trimming pared 3 bases from V and 0 bases from J, leaving 5 bases between. This chain's CDR3 is CAWRPNQETQYF. The DNA of the CDR3 is TGTGCCTGGAGGCCAAACCAAGAGACCCAGTACTTC. The whole variable domain, filled in from reference TRBV30 and TRBJ2-5, reads SQTIHQWPATLVQPVGSPLSLECTVEGTSNPNLYWYRQAAGRGLQLLFYSVGIGQISSEVPQNLSASRPQDRQFILSSKKLLLSDSGFYLCAWRPNQETQYFGPGTRLLVL.